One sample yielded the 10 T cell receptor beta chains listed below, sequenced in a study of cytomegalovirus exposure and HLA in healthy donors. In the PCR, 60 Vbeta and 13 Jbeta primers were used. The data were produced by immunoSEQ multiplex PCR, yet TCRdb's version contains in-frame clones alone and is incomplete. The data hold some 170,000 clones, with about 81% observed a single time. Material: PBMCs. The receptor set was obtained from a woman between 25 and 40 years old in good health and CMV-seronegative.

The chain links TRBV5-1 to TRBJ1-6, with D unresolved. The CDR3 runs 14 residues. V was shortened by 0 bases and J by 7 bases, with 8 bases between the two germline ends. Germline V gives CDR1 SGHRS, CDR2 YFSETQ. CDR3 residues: CASSLAEANSPLHF. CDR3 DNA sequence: TGCGCCAGCAGCTTGGCCGAGGCGAATTCACCCCTCCACTTT.

CDR3 bases: TGTGCCAGCAGCGCTTTACTAGCGGGAGTTACAGATACGCAGTATTTT. It specifies CASSALLAGVTDTQYF. The J gene is TRBJ2-3, the V gene TRBV9; 11 bases agree with TRBD2. The CDR3 is 16 residues long. The germline V gene encodes CDR1 SGDLS and CDR2 YYNGEE. V was clipped by 3 bases and J by 3 bases; unmatched bases: 6.

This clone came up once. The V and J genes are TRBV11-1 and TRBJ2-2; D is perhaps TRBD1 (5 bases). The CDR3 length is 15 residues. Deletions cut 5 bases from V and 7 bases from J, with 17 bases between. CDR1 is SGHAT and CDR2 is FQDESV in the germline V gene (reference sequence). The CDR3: CASSPRRYDSGELFF. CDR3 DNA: TGTGCCAGCAGCCCGAGGAGATATGACAGCGGGGAGCTGTTTTTT.

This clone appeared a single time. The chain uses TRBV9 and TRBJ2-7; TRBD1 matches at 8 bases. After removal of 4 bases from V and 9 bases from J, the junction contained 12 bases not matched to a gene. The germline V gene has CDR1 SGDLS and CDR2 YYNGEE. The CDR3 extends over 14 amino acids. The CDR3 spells CASSPRTGPIGQYF. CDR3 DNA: TGTGCCAGCAGCCCCCGGACAGGGCCGATTGGGCAGTACTTC.

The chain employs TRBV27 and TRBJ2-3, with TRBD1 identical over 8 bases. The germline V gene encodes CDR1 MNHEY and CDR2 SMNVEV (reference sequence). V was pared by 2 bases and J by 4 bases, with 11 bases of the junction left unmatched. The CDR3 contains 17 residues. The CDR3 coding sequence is TGTGCCAGCAGTTTAGTCCAGGGGGCCCTACTACCAGATACGCAGTATTTT. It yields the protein CASSLVQGALLPDTQYF.

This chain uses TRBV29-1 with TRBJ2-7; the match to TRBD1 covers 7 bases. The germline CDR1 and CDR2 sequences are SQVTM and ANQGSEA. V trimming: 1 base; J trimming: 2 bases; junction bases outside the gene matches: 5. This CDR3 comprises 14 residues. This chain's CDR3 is CSVEGGTAPYEQYF. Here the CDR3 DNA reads TGCAGCGTTGAAGGTGGGACAGCTCCCTACGAGCAGTACTTC.

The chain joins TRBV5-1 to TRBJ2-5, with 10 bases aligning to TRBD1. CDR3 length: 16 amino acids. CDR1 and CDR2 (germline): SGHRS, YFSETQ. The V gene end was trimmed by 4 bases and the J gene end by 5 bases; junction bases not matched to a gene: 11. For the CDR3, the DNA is TGCGCCAGCAGCCAACTAGGGACAGGGGCCCCCGAGACCCAGTACTTC. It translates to CASSQLGTGAPETQYF.

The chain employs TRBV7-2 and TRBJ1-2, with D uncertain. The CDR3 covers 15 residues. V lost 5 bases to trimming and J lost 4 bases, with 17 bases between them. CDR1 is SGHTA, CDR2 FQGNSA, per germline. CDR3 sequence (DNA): TGTGCCAGCAGCCAGCCGGGCCAGGAGGCCTATGGCTACACCTTC. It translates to CASSQPGQEAYGYTF. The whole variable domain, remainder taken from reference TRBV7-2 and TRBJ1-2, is GAGVSQSPSNKVTEKGKDVELRCDPISGHTALYWYRQSLGQGLEFLIYFQGNSAPDKSGLPSDRFSAERTGGSVSTLTIQRTQQEDSAVYLCASSQPGQEAYGYTFGSGTRLTVV.

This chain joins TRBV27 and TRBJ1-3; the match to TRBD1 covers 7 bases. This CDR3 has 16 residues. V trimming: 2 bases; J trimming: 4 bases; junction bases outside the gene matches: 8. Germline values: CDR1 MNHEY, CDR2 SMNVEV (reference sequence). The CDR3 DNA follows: TGTGCCAGCAGTTTACAGGGACAGATATCGGGAAACACCATATATTTT. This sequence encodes CASSLQGQISGNTIYF.

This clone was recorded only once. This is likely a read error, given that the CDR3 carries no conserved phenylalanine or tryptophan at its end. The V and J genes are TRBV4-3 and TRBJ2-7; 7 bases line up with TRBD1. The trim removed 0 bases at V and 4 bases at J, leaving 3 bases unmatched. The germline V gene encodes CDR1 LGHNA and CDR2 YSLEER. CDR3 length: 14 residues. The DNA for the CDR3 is TGCGCCAGCAGCCAAGACGCGACAGGGTACGAGCAGTACCTC. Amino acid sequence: CASSQDATGYEQYL.